This entry features one TCR beta chain sequence. This record comes from a study of blood T cell repertoires in COVID-19. Background on the study: Sources were T cells, B-cell-depleted T cells, or PBMCs; the material itself was cDNA or gDNA.

Germline V gene sequence: CDR1 MNHEY, CDR2 SVGAGI. Trimming stripped 0 bases from V and 5 bases from J, with 11 bases between. The CDR3 is 14 residues long. In the original analysis: For nucleated cells, counts were estimated from reference gene primer amplification. Clones were read by immunoSEQ multiplex PCR, and TCRdb kept only the in-frame ones, dropping some. Clone size and the V and J calls come from that table; the DNA yielded D and trimming. The sample contains 150,000 to 180,000 clones, about 89% of which appear only once. The V gene is TRBV6-5, the J gene TRBJ2-7; D possibly corresponds to TRBD1 (5 bases). Sequences were obtained from peripheral blood. The source of this sequence is a man in his fifties with acute or convalescent COVID-19. The CDR3 protein is CASSYSKGLDEQYF. CDR3 bases: TGTGCCAGCAGTTACTCCAAGGGGCTGGACGAGCAGTACTTC.